This TCR beta chain originates from a study of shared clonotypes between healthy human individuals (dated by TCRdb to about 2020). About the investigation overall: A couple of women and a few men aged 18 to 49 years were included in the cohort. To estimate repertoire size and how much clonotype sharing occurs between individuals, the study deeply sequenced the blood TCR repertoires of about five healthy adults. Per donor, three plates each were used for CD4 naive and CD4 memory, two for CD8 naive, and one for CD8 memory. Each donor's leukapheresis produced roughly between about 0.8 and 8.9 billion PBMCs. Different laboratories and diverse techniques were used to prepare libraries and sequence TCR repertoires, to increase sequencing depth and limit assay-specific biases.

About this clone itself: Its recognized antigen is unknown. Base qualities are not recorded, but no much larger clone differs from it by a single base.

Broader findings and caveats from the paper: Larger estimated clonotype richness was generally found for naive subsets than for memory subsets. Even with the large sequencing depth, rarefaction of the sorted-subset datasets indicated that sequencing was incomplete. Compared with non-shared clonotypes, clonotypes shared by all four sorted-subset donors had higher generation probabilities. The small number of donors limited the genetic and exposure-history diversity represented. Sampling was restricted to blood, and TCR repertoires in tissue are likely to differ from TCR repertoires in blood. Pairwise subsampling indicated that sequencing depth was expected to affect the degree of clonotype sharing among donors. Sharing across a handful of donors was observed for approximately 5% of naive CD4, over 3% of naive CD8, 2% to 2.5% of memory CD4, and roughly 0.43% of memory CD8 clonotypes.

From a lookup of the germline V gene, CDR1 and CDR2 are SGHTA and FQGTGA. Relative to germline, V is 5 bases shorter and J is 1 base shorter, with 13 bases between their ends. The CDR3 numbers 15 residues from cysteine through phenylalanine. This entry keeps only the CDR3 DNA: 45 bases, framed from base 1. TCR CDR3 regions were amplified from genomic DNA by multiplex PCR using the deep immunoSEQ assay. Extracted genomic DNA from each cell subset was spread evenly across all wells of several immunoSEQ 96-well plates, with each plate serving as a replicate. For sorted subsets, 150 to 200 ng genomic DNA, equal to 30,000 or so T cell genomes, was loaded into each replicate PCR. The purified libraries were quantified using a Qubit 3.0 fluorometer, sized with a Bioanalyzer 2100, and then quantified again using the KAPA Library Quantification kit. Every immunoSEQ 96-well plate was sequenced on a dedicated single-read 150-cycle Illumina NextSeq 550 flow cell. As for how the authors treated the data: The immunoSEQ output contained only junctional sequences without quality scores, so filtering could not match that applied to full-length reads. Sequences were annotated with PyIR, a Python wrapper for IgBLAST v1.9, using IMGT germline references to assign V/J genes and CDR3. Any read was removed if the V/J assignment was weak (E-value above 1e-6), the CDR3 was missing, or the read contained stop codons, out-of-frame junctions, or ambiguous translated residues. V3J clonotypes were defined as sequences sharing an identical inferred V gene, J gene, and CDR3 amino acid sequence. Percentage overlap between repertoires was computed as shared unique clonotypes divided by the size of the smaller repertoire. Three approaches were used to assess repertoire richness: RTK rarefaction, the Chao1 estimator, and Recon v2.1 estimates of unobserved clonotypes. For all TCRbeta clonotypes obtained by the gDNA method from a handful of donors, generation probabilities were computed with OLGA. The table was pulled from immuneACCESS by TCRdb, which kept in-frame rearrangements only. Such tables lose some clones; where checked, under half of the loss comes from unresolved V genes, and the rest has no known cause. D and trimming come from the DNA, and the V and J calls and clone size come from that table. This sample gives 550,000 to 650,000 clones in total; roughly 96% of them show up just once. The ten largest clones capture about 0.12% of the sample.

For the CD8 naive samples, CD45RO-negative cells were positively selected for CCR7, yielding a CD45RA+CCR7+ population from which TemRA cells were excluded. Healthy HIV-negative adults with no recently reported acute infections or vaccinations were included as donors. All donors were Caucasian adults living in Nashville, Tennessee, USA. Blood was obtained by leukapheresis, after which PBMCs were separated by Ficoll-Histopaque density gradient centrifugation and cryopreserved in liquid nitrogen vapor phase. Analytical flow cytometry was used to check the purity and quantity of every magnetically sorted T cell population. From each sorted fraction, genomic DNA was isolated and quantified by UV absorbance on a Nanodrop 2000c.

Recombination connected TRBV7-3 to TRBJ2-3, with TRBD2 tentatively as D gene (5 bases match). This clonotype was obtained from a young woman in good health. Sequenced material: naive CD8+ T cells sorted from blood. The cell subset or site label corresponds to: CD45RA+CCR7+. DNA sequence: TGTGCCAGCAGCCATAATGGAGGACGCACAGATACGCAGTATTTT. The resulting protein is CASSHNGGRTDTQYF.